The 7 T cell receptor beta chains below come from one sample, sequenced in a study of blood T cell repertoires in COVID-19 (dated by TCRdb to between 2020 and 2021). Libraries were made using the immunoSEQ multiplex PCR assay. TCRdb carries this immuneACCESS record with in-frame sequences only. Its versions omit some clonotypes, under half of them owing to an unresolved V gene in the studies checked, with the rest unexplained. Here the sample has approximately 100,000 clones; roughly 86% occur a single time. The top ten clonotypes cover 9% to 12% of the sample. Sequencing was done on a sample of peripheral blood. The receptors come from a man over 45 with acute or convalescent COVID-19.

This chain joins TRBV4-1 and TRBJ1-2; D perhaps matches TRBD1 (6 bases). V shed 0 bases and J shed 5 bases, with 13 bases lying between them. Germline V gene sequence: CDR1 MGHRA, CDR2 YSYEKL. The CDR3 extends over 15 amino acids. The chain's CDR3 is CASSQETQGLYGYTF. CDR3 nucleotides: TGCGCCAGCAGCCAAGAAACCCAGGGGTTGTATGGCTACACCTTC.

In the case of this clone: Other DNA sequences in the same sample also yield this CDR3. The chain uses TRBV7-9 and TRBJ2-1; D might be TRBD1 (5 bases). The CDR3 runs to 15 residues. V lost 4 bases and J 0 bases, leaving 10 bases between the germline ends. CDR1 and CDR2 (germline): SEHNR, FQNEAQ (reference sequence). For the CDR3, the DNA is TGTGCCAGCAGCTCCGGCCAGGGCTCCTACAATGAGCAGTTCTTC. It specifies CASSSGQGSYNEQFF.

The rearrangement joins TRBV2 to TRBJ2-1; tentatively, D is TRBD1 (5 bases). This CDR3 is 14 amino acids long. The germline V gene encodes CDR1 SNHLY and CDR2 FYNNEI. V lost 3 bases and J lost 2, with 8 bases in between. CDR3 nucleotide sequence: TGTGCCAGCAGTGAGGCAGGGACCTACAATGAGCAGTTCTTC. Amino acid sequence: CASSEAGTYNEQFF.

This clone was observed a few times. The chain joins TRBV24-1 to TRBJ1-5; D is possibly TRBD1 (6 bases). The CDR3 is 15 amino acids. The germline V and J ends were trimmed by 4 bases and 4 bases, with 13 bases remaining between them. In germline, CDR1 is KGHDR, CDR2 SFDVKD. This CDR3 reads CATSEGGPENQPQHF. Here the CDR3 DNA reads TGTGCCACCAGTGAAGGGGGACCGGAAAATCAGCCCCAGCATTTT.

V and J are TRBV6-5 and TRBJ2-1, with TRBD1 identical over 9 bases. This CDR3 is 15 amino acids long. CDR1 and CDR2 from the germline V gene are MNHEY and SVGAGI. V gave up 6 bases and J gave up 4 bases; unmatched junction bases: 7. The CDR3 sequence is CASSQTGTGYNEQFF. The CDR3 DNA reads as TGTGCCAGCAGCCAAACCGGGACAGGGTACAATGAGCAGTTCTTC.

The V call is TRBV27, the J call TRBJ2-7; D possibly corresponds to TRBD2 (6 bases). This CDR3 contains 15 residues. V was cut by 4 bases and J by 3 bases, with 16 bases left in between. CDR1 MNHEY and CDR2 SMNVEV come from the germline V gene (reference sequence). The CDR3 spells CASSSTGTGGYEQYF. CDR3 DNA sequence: TGTGCCAGCAGTTCCACCGGGACTGGAGGCTACGAGCAGTACTTC.

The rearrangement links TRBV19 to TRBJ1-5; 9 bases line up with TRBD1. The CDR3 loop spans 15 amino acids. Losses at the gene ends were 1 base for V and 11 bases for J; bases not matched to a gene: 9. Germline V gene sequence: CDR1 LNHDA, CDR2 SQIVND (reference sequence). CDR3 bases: TGTGCCAGTAGTATAGGGGTTGGGACAGGGAATACCCAGCATTTT. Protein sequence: CASSIGVGTGNTQHF.